These T cell receptor beta chains were read from a single sample in a study of post-analysis software for immune sequencing data. TCRdb processed the PCR reads anew with MiXCR; each CDR3 protein has one entry. Found here are about 210,000 distinct CDR3 sequences, approximately 29% of them singletons; the top ten hold less than 4%. Sample: blood. The receptors come from a girl under 18 with multiple sclerosis. CDR3s include the opening cysteine and the closing phenylalanine or tryptophan. A D gene is named only where the DNA matches it firmly. Only some rows state a clone size, as once, few, many or a class for expanded clones.

TRBJ2-7	TRBV6-6	-	-	CVSSYLGAQDEQYF	TGTGTCAGCAGTTACTTGGGGGCGCAGGACGAGCAGTACTTC
TRBJ2-3	TRBV29-1	-	TRBD2	CSVDAGLAGDTQYF	TGCAGCGTTGACGCCGGACTAGCGGGAGATACGCAGTATTTT
TRBJ2-2	TRBV11-2	-	-	CASSLVSLVTGELFF	TGTGCCAGCAGCTTAGTTTCCCTAGTGACCGGGGAGCTGTTTTTT
TRBJ2-1	TRBV5-1	many	-	CASSLSYNEQFF	TGCGCCAGCAGCTTGAGCTACAATGAGCAGTTCTTC
TRBJ1-2	TRBV7-9	-	-	CASSLSKRSGYGYTF	TGTGCCAGCAGCTTATCGAAGAGATCGGGCTATGGCTACACCTTC
TRBJ1-2	TRBV7-2	-	-	CASSLWNRALSGYTF	TGTGCCAGCAGCTTATGGAACAGGGCGCTGTCTGGCTACACCTTC
TRBJ2-5	TRBV28	many	TRBD2	CASSLNLASGRETQYF	TGTGCCAGCAGTTTAAACCTGGCTAGCGGGAGAGAGACCCAGTACTTC
TRBJ1-4	TRBV28	few	TRBD1	CASSSTGGSNEKLFF	TGTGCCAGCAGCTCGACAGGGGGCTCTAATGAAAAACTGTTTTTT
TRBJ1-1	TRBV2	-	TRBD1	CASRGPRGFTEAFF	TGTGCCAGCAGAGGACCCAGGGGGTTCACTGAAGCTTTCTTT
TRBJ1-1	TRBV6-2/TRBV6-3	-	-	CASSYSMTEAFF	TGTGCCAGCAGTTACTCGATGACGGAAGCTTTCTTT
TRBJ2-4	TRBV2	many	-	CAGLGRGKNIQYF	TGTGCCGGATTGGGACGGGGGAAAAACATTCAGTACTTC
TRBJ2-3	TRBV6-4	many	-	CASSDSRGPPGGQYF	TGTGCCAGCAGTGACTCGCGGGGGCCCCCCGGGGGGCAGTATTTT
TRBJ2-5	TRBV7-2	many	-	CASSLLQGGETQYF	TGTGCCAGCAGCTTATTACAGGGAGGAGAGACCCAGTACTTC
TRBJ2-1	TRBV12-3/TRBV12-4	-	-	CASSLQDTYNEQFF	TGTGCCAGCAGTTTGCAGGACACCTACAATGAGCAGTTCTTC
TRBJ1-6	TRBV7-9	few	TRBD1	CASSLGSGGRNSPLHF	TGTGCCAGCAGCTTAGGTTCAGGGGGCAGAAATTCACCCCTCCACTTT
TRBJ2-7	TRBV20-1	many	TRBD1	CSARGGTGTHEQYF	TGCAGTGCTAGAGGTGGGACAGGGACCCACGAGCAGTACTTC
TRBJ1-1	TRBV4-1	-	TRBD1	CASSPGTVAFF	TGCGCCAGCAGCCCCGGGACAGTGGCTTTCTTT
TRBJ1-1	TRBV3-1	few	TRBD1	CASSPTIGGVTEAFF	TGTGCCAGCAGCCCCACAATAGGGGGCGTCACTGAAGCTTTCTTT
TRBJ2-3	TRBV4-3	-	TRBD2	CASSRTTSGGNTDTQYF	TGCGCCAGCAGCCGAACAACTAGCGGGGGGAACACAGATACGCAGTATTTT
TRBJ1-5	TRBV4-1	many	-	CASSQDEDQPQHF	TGCGCCAGCAGCCAAGATGAGGATCAGCCCCAGCATTTT
TRBJ2-1	TRBV15	many	TRBD2	CATSRATSGRANEQFF	TGTGCCACCAGCAGGGCAACTAGCGGGAGGGCAAATGAGCAGTTCTTC
TRBJ1-1	TRBV29-1	-	TRBD1	CSVVVQGANTEAFF	TGCAGCGTTGTTGTGCAGGGGGCGAACACTGAAGCTTTCTTT
TRBJ2-7	TRBV20-1	-	-	CSARVGEYEQYF	TGCAGTGCTAGAGTGGGAGAGTACGAGCAGTACTTC
TRBJ2-7	TRBV20-1	-	-	CRAADSYEQYF	TGCAGGGCTGCAGACAGCTACGAGCAGTACTTC
TRBJ2-2	TRBV12-3/TRBV12-4	-	TRBD2	CASSGAGRAGELFF	TGTGCCAGCAGCGGGGCAGGGAGGGCCGGGGAGCTGTTTTTT
TRBJ1-4	TRBV28	-	TRBD1	CASSFFPGTGNEKLFF	TGTGCCAGCAGTTTTTTTCCAGGGACAGGGAATGAAAAACTGTTTTTT
TRBJ2-7	TRBV29-1	-	TRBD2	CSVEDDGGDSYEQYF	TGCAGCGTTGAAGATGATGGGGGGGATTCCTACGAGCAGTACTTC
TRBJ1-2	TRBV20-1	many	-	CSARDWRGYNYGYTF	TGCAGTGCTAGAGATTGGAGGGGCTATAACTATGGCTACACCTTC
TRBJ2-6	TRBV6-6	many	-	CASSSSLGLGANVLTF	TGTGCCAGCAGTTCCTCCCTGGGTCTTGGGGCCAACGTCCTGACTTTC
TRBJ2-7	TRBV6-2/TRBV6-3	many	-	CASTLGPPHFPSAEQYF	TGTGCCAGCACCTTAGGACCGCCCCATTTTCCCTCCGCCGAGCAGTACTTC
TRBJ2-3	TRBV10-3	many	TRBD1	CAIRGQGVDTQYF	TGTGCCATCAGAGGACAGGGCGTGGATACGCAGTATTTT
TRBJ1-1	TRBV29-1	-	-	CSVVRVMNTEAFF	TGCAGCGTTGTCAGGGTCATGAACACTGAAGCTTTCTTT
TRBJ1-1	TRBV7-8	few	TRBD1	CASSLPLGQGRTEAFF	TGTGCCAGCAGCCTCCCCCTAGGACAGGGAAGAACTGAAGCTTTCTTT
TRBJ1-5	TRBV6-6	-	-	CASGEGYQPQHF	TGTGCCAGCGGAGAGGGGTATCAGCCCCAGCATTTT
TRBJ2-3	TRBV15	few	TRBD2	CATSTERGATDTQYF	TGTGCCACCAGCACCGAGCGGGGTGCCACAGATACGCAGTATTTT
TRBJ1-1	TRBV13	-	-	CASSSGWLNTEAFF	TGTGCCAGCAGCTCTGGGTGGCTGAACACTGAAGCTTTCTTT